One sample yielded the 29 T cell receptor beta chains listed below, sequenced in a study of blood T cell repertoires in COVID-19. Sequenced by immunoSEQ multiplex PCR; TCRdb stores in-frame clones only, minus some. This table holds about 31,000 clones, about 92% found once. The sample comprised peripheral blood. All receptors come from a man aged 70 or older with active or convalescent COVID-19.

The chain recombines TRBV28 with TRBJ2-1; no firm D call. The CDR3 spans 15 residues. V lost 3 bases and J 3 bases, leaving 12 bases between the germline ends. Germline V CDR1 and CDR2: MDHEN, SYDVKM. DNA of the CDR3: TGTGCCAGCAGTTTCCGCCAGGCTCTCTACAATGAGCAGTTCTTC. Its protein product is CASSFRQALYNEQFF. The full variable domain, in which reference TRBV28 and TRBJ2-1 provide the parts outside the CDR3, is DVKVTQSSRYLVKRTGEKVFLECVQDMDHENMFWYRQDPGLGLRLIYFSYDVKMKEKGDIPEGYSVSREKKERFSLILESASTNQTSMYLCASSFRQALYNEQFFGPGTRLTVL.

V is TRBV30 and J is TRBJ1-2; D unresolved. The CDR3 has 13 amino acids. The germline CDR1 and CDR2 sequences are GTSNPN and SVGIG (reference sequence). The V end lost 1 base, the J end lost 5 bases, and 11 bases lay between the germline ends. In DNA, the CDR3 is TGTGCCTGGAGTGGGGCCGGCGGGTATGGCTACACCTTC. It yields the protein CAWSGAGGYGYTF.

The J gene is TRBJ2-2, the V gene TRBV6-2 or TRBV6-3; D perhaps matches TRBD1 (8 bases). CDR3 length equals 15 residues. V lost 6 bases to trimming and J lost 3 bases, with 14 bases between them. Germline loops: CDR1 MNHEY, CDR2 SVGEGT. The CDR3 sequence is CASSRTGGDTGELFF. The CDR3 DNA follows: TGTGCCAGCAGCCGAACAGGGGGGGACACCGGGGAGCTGTTTTTT.

This CDR3 is CATRDVAGGTDTQYF. CDR3 nucleotides: TGTGCCACCAGAGACGTAGCGGGGGGCACAGATACGCAGTATTTT. The gene calls are TRBV24-1 and TRBJ2-3, with TRBD2 identical over 9 bases. The germline V gene has CDR1 KGHDR and CDR2 SFDVKD. This CDR3 comprises 15 residues. V lost 7 bases and J lost 1; bases outside the gene matches: 5.

CDR3 sequence (DNA): TGTGCCAGCAGCTCCCTTCTAGGGAGGGACACTGAAGCTTTCTTT. Translated, it gives CASSSLLGRDTEAFF. The chain is built from TRBV7-9 and TRBJ1-1; D is unresolved. Germline lookup yields CDR1 SEHNR and CDR2 FQNEAQ (reference sequence). Trimming cost V 4 bases and J 3 bases, with 15 bases left between them. CDR3 size: 15 residues.

This clone was seen only a few times. The chain is built from TRBV7-9 and TRBJ2-1; D remains unclear. This CDR3 has 14 residues. V was cut by 5 bases and J by 2 bases, with 10 bases left in between. CDR1 and CDR2 (germline): SEHNR, FQNEAQ (reference sequence). The CDR3 is CASSLPSAYNEQFF. In nucleotides, the CDR3 is TGTGCCAGCAGCCTACCCAGCGCCTACAATGAGCAGTTCTTC.

The CDR3 bases are TGCAGCGTTTCACAGGGGGAGGCCACTGAAGCTTTCTTT. Its translation: CSVSQGEATEAFF. The chain has TRBV29-1 and TRBJ1-1; 8 nucleotides align to TRBD1. The CDR3 loop spans 13 amino acids. Germline CDR1 and CDR2: SQVTM and ANQGSEA. V lost 5 bases to trimming and J lost 4 bases; unmatched junction nucleotides: 6.

Within the sample, this clone is medium-sized. The V and J genes are TRBV6-5 and TRBJ1-2, with TRBD1 matching 8 bases. CDR1 MNHEY and CDR2 SVGAGI come from the germline V gene. CDR3 length: 12 residues. The junction had 7 bases not matched to a gene; V was cut back by 5 bases and J by 11 bases. CDR3 amino acids: CASSTTGVEYTF. The DNA of the CDR3 is TGTGCCAGCAGTACGACAGGGGTGGAGTACACCTTC.

A few counts support this clone. The rearrangement uses TRBV5-1 and TRBJ1-6, with 7 bases matching TRBD1. The CDR3 is made up of 19 amino acids. CDR1 is SGHRS and CDR2 is YFSETQ in the germline V gene. V lost 4 bases and J lost 1; bases outside the gene matches: 14. CDR3 sequence: CASSPGDRAGTSYNSPLHF. The DNA for the CDR3 is TGCGCCAGCAGCCCCGGCGACAGGGCGGGGACTTCCTATAATTCACCCCTCCACTTT.

The chain is built from TRBV12-3 or TRBV12-4 and TRBJ2-1; weak D call: TRBD2 (6 bases). The CDR3 has 13 residues. Trimming pared 11 bases from V and 4 bases from J, leaving 15 bases between. In nucleotides, the CDR3 is TGTGCCTCCTCGGGACTCCTATACAATGAGCAGTTCTTC. It specifies CASSGLLYNEQFF.

The genes are TRBV6-6 and TRBJ2-7; the match to TRBD1 covers 7 bases. This CDR3 is built from 12 residues. With 5 bases clipped from V and 6 bases from J, the junction kept 4 bases outside the gene matches. Germline lookup yields CDR1 MNHNY and CDR2 SVGAGI (reference sequence). CDR3 sequence: CASSTQGSEQYV. As DNA, the CDR3 is TGTGCCAGCAGTACACAGGGGTCCGAGCAGTACGTC.

This clone was found a few times. The gene calls are TRBV28 and TRBJ2-7; 9 nucleotides line up with TRBD2. This CDR3 has 14 residues. V lost 5 bases to trimming and J lost 4 bases; unmatched junction nucleotides: 6. Germline values: CDR1 MDHEN, CDR2 SYDVKM. CDR3 sequence (DNA): TGTGCCAGCAGTCTCCGACTAGCGGCTTACGAGCAGTACGTC. Its translation is CASSLRLAAYEQYV.

This chain uses TRBV6-2 or TRBV6-3 with TRBJ2-3, with D hard to call. Trimming took 5 bases from V and 0 from J, leaving 12 bases between them. Looked up from germline, CDR1 is MNHEY and CDR2 is SVGEGT. This CDR3 region has 15 residues. CDR3 sequence: CASSPSRPSTDTQYF. In DNA form, the CDR3 reads TGTGCCAGCAGTCCAAGCCGCCCTAGCACAGATACGCAGTATTTT.

There are a few counts of this clone. The rearrangement uses TRBV6-6 and TRBJ1-6, with D hard to call. The V end lost 8 bases, the J end lost 4 bases, and 15 bases lay between the germline ends. CDR1 is MNHNY, CDR2 SVGAGI, per germline (reference sequence). The CDR3 loop spans 15 amino acids. The CDR3 is CASLSSGRYNSPLHF. DNA for the CDR3: TGTGCCAGCCTATCTTCGGGGAGGTATAATTCACCCCTCCACTTT.

The chain recombines TRBV27 with TRBJ1-5; D perhaps matches TRBD1 (6 bases). The germline gives CDR1 MNHEY, CDR2 SMNVEV (reference sequence). CDR3 length equals 14 residues. Trimming left V 5 bases short and J 7 bases short, with 15 bases between. CDR3 in DNA: TGTGCCAGCAGTACAGCAGGGGTCCGGCAGCCCCAGCATTTT. This codes for CASSTAGVRQPQHF.

The chain carries TRBV6-2 or TRBV6-3 and TRBJ2-5; 8 nucleotides align to TRBD2. The J segment lost 5 bases and the V segment lost 5 bases, leaving 4 bases of the junction unmatched. Per germline, CDR1 MNHEY and CDR2 SVGEGT. This CDR3 is built from 13 residues. CDR3 bases: TGTGCCAGCAGTCGGACTAGCAGGGAGACCCAGTACTTC. This codes for CASSRTSRETQYF.

The table lists this clone with a count of one. This chain links TRBV9 with TRBJ2-3; 7 nucleotides agree with TRBD2. After removal of 0 bases from V and 2 bases from J, the junction contained 6 bases not matched to a gene. The V gene's germline CDR1 is SGDLS and CDR2 YYNGEE. The length of the CDR3 is 16 residues. The CDR3 spells CASSVDGAGVTDTQYF. The CDR3 DNA sequence: TGTGCCAGCAGCGTAGATGGGGCGGGAGTCACAGATACGCAGTATTTT.

The V call is TRBV7-2, the J call TRBJ1-5; D not certain. This CDR3 has 14 amino acids. CDR1 is SGHTA, CDR2 FQGNSA, per germline. The V end was cut by 5 bases, the J end by 6 bases, with 14 bases between. Here the CDR3 DNA reads TGTGCCAGCAGCCCAGCCGAGGGTAGTCAGCCCCAGCATTTT. It specifies CASSPAEGSQPQHF. Full variable domain (rest looked up from reference TRBV7-2 and TRBJ1-5): GAGVSQSPSNKVTEKGKDVELRCDPISGHTALYWYRQSLGQGLEFLIYFQGNSAPDKSGLPSDRFSAERTGGSVSTLTIQRTQQEDSAVYLCASSPAEGSQPQHFGDGTRLSIL.

The J gene is TRBJ1-5, the V gene TRBV19; D remains unclear. Trimming shortened V by 3 bases and J by 4 bases, and 22 bases separated the two germline ends. Germline values: CDR1 LNHDA, CDR2 SQIVND (reference sequence). CDR3 length: 18 residues. CDR3 sequence reads: CASSISEGGGWGNQPQHF. The CDR3 DNA sequence: TGTGCCAGTAGTATTTCGGAGGGAGGCGGATGGGGAAATCAGCCCCAGCATTTT.

V gene TRBV19 combines with J gene TRBJ2-7; 7 bases are shared with TRBD2. The germline gives CDR1 LNHDA, CDR2 SQIVND (reference sequence). The CDR3 covers 16 residues. The junction had 11 bases not matched to a gene; V was cut back by 1 base and J by 5 bases. As DNA, the CDR3 is TGTGCCAGTAGTATAGGACCACCGGGACTATCCCACGAGCAGTACTTC. Translation: CASSIGPPGLSHEQYF.

V is TRBV14 and J is TRBJ2-7; TRBD2 matches at 11 bases. The germline gives CDR1 SGHDN, CDR2 FVKESK. Losses at the gene ends were 4 bases for V and 2 bases for J; bases not matched to a gene: 4. The CDR3 totals 15 residues. The CDR3 DNA sequence: TGTGCCAGCAGCCTTCTAGCGGGGGGCCCCTACGAGCAGTACTTC. The encoded protein is CASSLLAGGPYEQYF.

The chain combines TRBV18 with TRBJ1-1; possible D gene TRBD1, 6 bases. V lost 6 bases and J 2 bases, leaving 19 bases between the germline ends. Looked up from germline, CDR1 is KGHSH and CDR2 is LQKENI. CDR3 length equals 16 residues. The CDR3: CASSPTLGQTNTEAFF. CDR3 sequence (DNA): TGTGCCAGCTCCCCCACACTAGGACAGACTAACACTGAAGCTTTCTTT.

The genes are TRBV6-5 and TRBJ1-4; the match to TRBD1 covers 7 bases. The V gene end was trimmed by 4 bases and the J gene end by 4 bases; junction bases not matched to a gene: 3. Germline values: CDR1 MNHEY, CDR2 SVGAGI. CDR3 size: 14 residues. The DNA of the CDR3 is TGTGCCAGCAGTTCGGGACAGCTTAATGAAAAACTGTTTTTT. Encoded protein: CASSSGQLNEKLFF.

The table lists this clone with a few counts. V usage is TRBV18 and J usage is TRBJ2-5, with 9 bases fitting TRBD1. Germline lookup yields CDR1 KGHSH and CDR2 LQKENI. J lost 0 bases, V lost 4 bases, and 3 bases had no gene match. The CDR3 is made up of 15 amino acids. This CDR3 reads CASSQQGADQETQYF. The CDR3 coding sequence is TGTGCCAGCTCACAACAGGGGGCTGACCAAGAGACCCAGTACTTC.

The V and J genes are TRBV5-8 and TRBJ2-3; 8 positions match TRBD2. Germline V lookup: CDR1 SGHTS, CDR2 YDEGEE. V shed 3 bases and J 4 bases; nucleotides not matched to a gene: 7. The CDR3 runs 15 residues. CDR3 loop: CASSSGAGVSDTQYF. The DNA for the CDR3 is TGTGCCAGCAGCTCCGGAGCGGGAGTGTCAGATACGCAGTATTTT.

The chain carries TRBV6-4 and TRBJ1-5; 7 bases line up with TRBD1. The CDR3 extends over 13 amino acids. The germline CDR1 and CDR2 sequences are MRHNA and SNTAGT. The V segment lost 2 bases and the J segment 6 bases; nucleotides outside the gene matches: 1. The CDR3 region is CASSDQGGQPQHF. The CDR3 bases are TGTGCCAGCAGTGACCAGGGGGGTCAGCCCCAGCATTTT.

In regard to this clone: This same CDR3 is encoded by further DNA sequences in the sample. The rearrangement links TRBV6-5 to TRBJ1-1; 7 positions match TRBD1. CDR3 size: 14 residues. In germline, CDR1 is MNHEY, CDR2 SVGAGI. The ends lost 6 bases at V and 5 bases at J; junction bases unmatched: 9. The CDR3 coding sequence is TGTGCCAGCAGCCGCGACAGGGTAGGAACTGAAGCTTTCTTT. This sequence encodes CASSRDRVGTEAFF.

The chain joins TRBV7-9 to TRBJ2-1; D may be TRBD2 (7 bases). The CDR3 is 14 amino acids. V was trimmed by 3 bases and J by 9 bases, leaving 15 bases between them. Germline loops: CDR1 SEHNR, CDR2 FQNEAQ (reference sequence). The CDR3 here is CASSLMGGQGEQFF. Here the CDR3 DNA reads TGTGCCAGCAGCTTGATGGGGGGGCAGGGTGAGCAGTTCTTC.

The chain carries TRBV19 and TRBJ1-2; 7 bases match TRBD1. V shed 2 bases, J shed 8 bases, and the junction held 5 bases outside the gene matches. The length of the CDR3 is 13 residues. Germline loops: CDR1 LNHDA, CDR2 SQIVND (reference sequence). In DNA, the CDR3 is TGTGCCAGTAGTATACAACAGGGGTTAGGCTACACCTTC. Translation gives CASSIQQGLGYTF.